Listed here are 22 T cell receptor beta chains from one sample, sequenced in a study of T cell responses to AZD1222 COVID-19 vaccine. Data came from immunoSEQ multiplex PCR; TCRdb stores just in-frame clones and leaves some out. This table has around 130,000 clones, more than 70% appearing once. The material was peripheral blood, obtained on day 0 of AZD1222 vaccination. These receptors were obtained from an adult in good health.

The CDR3 nucleotides read TGTGCCAGCAGTCCTCGGGCGACGGCTAACTATGGCTACACCTTC. Encoded protein: CASSPRATANYGYTF. The chain has TRBV6-5 and TRBJ1-2, with D hard to call. Trimming stripped 5 bases from V and 0 bases from J, with 13 bases between. Germline lookup yields CDR1 MNHEY and CDR2 SVGAGI. The CDR3 sequence is 15 residues long.

The gene calls are TRBV5-5 and TRBJ1-4; D is ambiguous. V lost 4 bases and J lost 8, with 12 bases in between. Germline V gene data show CDR1 as SGHKS and CDR2 as YYEKEE (reference sequence). The CDR3 contains 13 residues. CDR3 sequence (DNA): TGTGCCAGCAGCCCGTGGGAACCCGAAAAACTGTTTTTT. It translates to CASSPWEPEKLFF.

This clone has only a few counts. V gene TRBV7-2 combines with J gene TRBJ1-2; TRBD1 matches 7 bases. This CDR3 has 15 residues. V lost 1 base and J lost 1; bases outside the gene matches: 3. Per the germline V gene, CDR1 is SGHTA and CDR2 is FQGNSA. CDR3 DNA sequence: TGTGCCAGCAGCTTAGGGCAGGGGGTTAACTATGGCTACACCTTC. As protein: CASSLGQGVNYGYTF.

The chain has TRBV7-9 and TRBJ2-7; 7 bases are a match to TRBD1. Trimming cost V 1 base and J 3 bases; bases outside gene matches: 6. This CDR3 has 15 residues. Germline V gene lookup returns CDR1 SEHNR and CDR2 FQNEAQ (reference sequence). CDR3 nucleotides: TGTGCCAGCAGCTTAGTATCAGGGGGACACTACGAGCAGTACTTC. Translated, it gives CASSLVSGGHYEQYF.

The V gene is TRBV6-2 or TRBV6-3, the J gene TRBJ1-5, with D possibly matching TRBD1 (5 bases). The CDR3 has 16 residues. Germline CDR1 and CDR2: MNHEY and SVGEGT. V lost 5 bases, J lost 7 bases, and 21 bases lay in between. The CDR3 protein is CASSPQNQGRGQPQHF. The CDR3, as DNA: TGTGCCAGCAGTCCCCAAAATCAGGGACGGGGCCAGCCCCAGCATTTT.

The chain employs TRBV4-3 and TRBJ1-1; D remains unclear. The CDR3 runs to 17 residues. V lost 0 bases and J lost 1, with 15 bases in between. Per the germline V gene, CDR1 is LGHNA and CDR2 is YSLEER. Here the CDR3 DNA reads TGCGCCAGCAGCCAAGAGACCGTCTCGTTACCGAACACTGAAGCTTTCTTT. It encodes CASSQETVSLPNTEAFF.

V is TRBV7-8 and J is TRBJ1-2; maybe TRBD1 (5 bases). This CDR3 has 12 amino acids. Germline assignment: CDR1 SGHVS and CDR2 FQNEAQ. The germline V and J ends were trimmed by 5 bases and 4 bases, with 8 bases remaining between them. CDR3 bases: TGTGCCAGCAGCCGGGACGGCTATGGCTACACCTTC. It translates to CASSRDGYGYTF.

The chain uses TRBV24-1 and TRBJ1-2; 8 bases are shared with TRBD1. This CDR3 region has 13 residues. V lost 3 bases, J lost 5 bases, and 1 base stayed unmatched. From germline, CDR1 is KGHDR and CDR2 SFDVKD. CDR3 region: CATSDGDRYGYTF. The CDR3 DNA reads as TGTGCCACCAGTGATGGGGACAGGTATGGCTACACCTTC.

This chain uses TRBV5-1 with TRBJ2-2, with TRBD2 matching over 7 bases. With V trimmed by 4 bases and J by 3 bases, 6 bases remained unmatched. The germline gives CDR1 SGHRS, CDR2 YFSETQ. The CDR3 sequence is 15 residues long. The CDR3 loop reads CASSGGTTYTGELFF. CDR3 in DNA: TGCGCCAGCAGCGGTGGGACTACCTACACCGGGGAGCTGTTTTTT. The full variable domain, with the rest looked up from reference TRBV5-1 and TRBJ2-2, is KAGVTQTPRYLIKTRGQQVTLSCSPISGHRSVSWYQQTPGQGLQFLFEYFSETQRNKGNFPGRFSGRQFSNSRSEMNVSTLELGDSALYLCASSGGTTYTGELFFGEGSRLTVL.

The V and J genes are TRBV4-3 and TRBJ1-6, with D maybe TRBD1 (5 bases). Trimming left V 1 base short and J 10 bases short, with 17 bases between. The CDR3 is made up of 16 amino acids. Germline lookup yields CDR1 LGHNA and CDR2 YSLEER. The CDR3 reads CASSQGSFQGGSPLHF. The CDR3 DNA sequence: TGCGCCAGCAGCCAAGGATCCTTTCAGGGAGGATCACCCCTCCACTTT.

The genes are TRBV20-1 and TRBJ2-7, with a weak D call TRBD2 (7 bases). Per the germline V gene, CDR1 is DFQATT and CDR2 is SNEGSKA (reference sequence). This CDR3 region has 14 residues. V was trimmed by 3 bases and J by 0 bases, leaving 12 bases between them. CDR3 coding DNA: TGCAGTGCTAGTAGAGCGGGACACTCCTACGAGCAGTACTTC. It yields the protein CSASRAGHSYEQYF.

The rearrangement joins TRBV5-1 to TRBJ2-1, with a weak D call TRBD2 (5 bases). Germline V lookup: CDR1 SGHRS, CDR2 YFSETQ. V lost 3 bases to trimming and J lost 5 bases, with 18 bases between them. The CDR3 runs 16 residues. The CDR3 protein is CASSWGVGGTHNEQFF. In DNA, the CDR3 is TGCGCCAGCAGCTGGGGAGTGGGCGGAACACACAATGAGCAGTTCTTC.

This chain links TRBV11-3 with TRBJ2-7, with D tentatively TRBD1 (6 bases). From germline, CDR1 is SGHNT and CDR2 YENEEA. The CDR3 is 15 residues long. V lost 1 base and J 3 bases, leaving 13 bases between the germline ends. The CDR3 spells CASSLGARDNYEQYF. CDR3 coding DNA: TGTGCCAGCAGCTTAGGCGCTCGGGACAACTACGAGCAGTACTTC. The whole variable domain, remainder taken from reference TRBV11-3 and TRBJ2-7, is EAGVVQSPRYKIIEKKQPVAFWCNPISGHNTLYWYLQNLGQGPELLIRYENEEAVDDSQLPKDRFSAERLKGVDSTLKIQPAELGDSAVYLCASSLGARDNYEQYFGPGTRLTVT.

The chain couples TRBV6-4 to TRBJ2-1; the match to TRBD2 covers 7 bases. After removal of 5 bases from V and 9 bases from J, the junction contained 1 base not matched to a gene. There are 11 residues in the CDR3. Germline CDR1 and CDR2: MRHNA and SNTAGT. The CDR3 DNA is TGTGCCAGCAGTTCGGGGGGTGAGCAGTTCTTC. Protein: CASSSGGEQFF.

The chain recombines TRBV2 with TRBJ1-1; D unresolved. V was trimmed by 7 bases and J by 0 bases, leaving 18 bases between them. This CDR3 is built from 16 residues. Per germline, CDR1 SNHLY and CDR2 FYNNEI. The CDR3 here is CASNLGRSFMNTEAFF. The CDR3 nucleotides are TGTGCCAGCAACCTTGGCAGGAGTTTCATGAACACTGAAGCTTTCTTT. The full variable domain, its missing parts supplied by reference TRBV2 and TRBJ1-1, is EPEVTQTPSHQVTQMGQEVILRCVPISNHLYFYWYRQILGQKVEFLVSFYNNEISEKSEIFDDQFSVERPDGSNFTLKIRSTKLEDSAMYFCASNLGRSFMNTEAFFGQGTRLTVV.

V usage is TRBV12-5 and J usage is TRBJ2-1; TRBD1 agrees at 8 bases. V dropped 6 bases and J dropped 1; count of bases not matched to a gene: 11. Per the germline V gene, CDR1 is LGHNT and CDR2 is FRNRAP. The length of the CDR3 is 17 residues. The CDR3: CASGIRVGTGSYNEQFF. The CDR3 DNA sequence: TGTGCTAGTGGCATACGGGTCGGGACAGGATCCTACAATGAGCAGTTCTTC.

The rearrangement joins TRBV12-3 or TRBV12-4 to TRBJ2-7; D is perhaps TRBD1 (5 bases). This CDR3 is built from 13 residues. V was cut by 6 bases and J by 4 bases, with 13 bases left in between. The CDR3 DNA is TGTGCCAGCAGCCAGACAGAATCATACGAGCAGTACTTC. Its protein is CASSQTESYEQYF.

This rearrangement joins TRBV3-1 (or the pseudogene TRBV3-2) to TRBJ2-1; no clear D. With 3 bases removed from V and 8 bases from J, the gap between germline ends came to 5 bases. This CDR3 comprises 11 residues. The germline V gene has CDR1 LGHDT and CDR2 YNNKEL (reference sequence). CDR3 nucleotide sequence: TGTGCCAGCAGCCATATAGATGAGCAGTTCTTC. Amino acid sequence: CASSHIDEQFF.

V and J are TRBV19 and TRBJ1-2; 11 nucleotides match TRBD1. The V gene end was trimmed by 4 bases and the J gene end by 4 bases; junction bases not matched to a gene: 11. Germline V gene sequence: CDR1 LNHDA, CDR2 SQIVND (reference sequence). The CDR3 extends over 17 amino acids. This chain's CDR3 is CASSTGRTGGAGYGYTF. In DNA form, the CDR3 reads TGTGCCAGTAGTACGGGGAGGACAGGGGGCGCAGGCTATGGCTACACCTTC.

The chain combines TRBV5-1 with TRBJ2-3; D might be TRBD1 (6 bases). Looked up from germline, CDR1 is SGHRS and CDR2 is YFSETQ. The CDR3 loop spans 16 amino acids. V was cut by 0 bases and J by 2 bases, with 13 bases left in between. In DNA, the CDR3 is TGCGCCAGCAGCTTGGCCCAGGGGCCAACCACAGATACGCAGTATTTT. This gives the protein CASSLAQGPTTDTQYF.

The table lists this clone with a count of one. This rearrangement joins TRBV5-1 to TRBJ2-2; D ambiguous. This CDR3 contains 16 residues. Trimming took 1 base from V and 3 from J, leaving 13 bases between them. The germline V gene has CDR1 SGHRS and CDR2 YFSETQ. CDR3 in amino acids: CASSLYGSSDTGELFF. CDR3 sequence (DNA): TGCGCCAGCAGCTTGTATGGGTCCTCGGACACCGGGGAGCTGTTTTTT.

The gene calls are TRBV6-5 and TRBJ1-1; 7 bases match TRBD1. There are 14 residues in the CDR3. Germline V gene sequence: CDR1 MNHEY, CDR2 SVGAGI. V trimming: 4 bases; J trimming: 4 bases; junction bases outside the gene matches: 6. Here the CDR3 reads CASSFQGVITEAFF. CDR3 bases: TGTGCCAGCAGTTTTCAGGGGGTGATCACTGAAGCTTTCTTT.